The 25 T cell receptor beta chains in this list originate from one sample, sequenced in a study of T cell changes during pregnancy in multiple sclerosis. Profiled with immunoSEQ multiplex PCR; TCRdb holds only in-frame clones, not every one. The sample includes some 93,000 clones, 92% of them seen just once. This specimen consisted of peripheral blood, obtained after pregnancy. Every receptor here comes from a female donor with multiple sclerosis, enrolled in a pregnancy study.

The chain recombines TRBV30 with TRBJ1-2, with D unresolved. The CDR3 is made up of 13 amino acids. Per the germline V gene, CDR1 is GTSNPN and CDR2 is SVGIG (reference sequence). Trimming left V 3 bases short and J 0 bases short, with 8 bases between. As DNA, the CDR3 is TGTGCCTGGAGACACGAAGCTAACTATGGCTACACCTTC. Protein: CAWRHEANYGYTF.

This rearrangement joins TRBV13 to TRBJ1-6, with 7 bases fitting TRBD1. Germline V gene data show CDR1 as PRHDT and CDR2 as FYEKMQ (reference sequence). V lost 0 bases and J lost 7; bases outside the gene matches: 0. The CDR3 runs 14 residues. The CDR3 DNA reads TGTGCCAGCAGCTTAGGACAGGGGAATTCACCCCTCCACTTT. Translated: CASSLGQGNSPLHF.

The V and J genes are TRBV4-1 and TRBJ1-1; no reliable D call. Germline CDR1 reads MGHRA; CDR2 reads YSYEKL. This CDR3 is built from 14 residues. With 0 bases removed from V and 5 bases from J, the gap between germline ends came to 10 bases. As DNA, the CDR3 is TGCGCCAGCAGCCAAGATACTTACGTGACTGAAGCTTTCTTT. As protein: CASSQDTYVTEAFF.

The sample holds one count of this clone. V and J are TRBV7-9 and TRBJ1-1, with 8 bases identical to TRBD1. V lost 6 bases to trimming and J lost 4 bases; unmatched junction nucleotides: 4. In germline, CDR1 is SEHNR, CDR2 FQNEAQ (reference sequence). The CDR3 is 13 amino acids. The DNA of the CDR3 is TGTGCCAGCAGTTTCGACAGGGGCACTGAAGCTTTCTTT. Protein sequence: CASSFDRGTEAFF. The variable domain in full, completed from reference TRBV7-9 and TRBJ1-1, reads DTGVSQNPRHKITKRGQNVTFRCDPISEHNRLYWYRQTLGQGPEFLTYFQNEAQLEKSRLLSDRFSAERPKGSFSTLEIQRTEQGDSAMYLCASSFDRGTEAFFGQGTRLTVV.

The rearrangement uses TRBV13 and TRBJ1-2, with a tentative D call TRBD1 (6 bases). V gave up 3 bases and J gave up 8 bases, with 7 bases separating them. Germline V gene sequence: CDR1 PRHDT, CDR2 FYEKMQ (reference sequence). The CDR3 length is 11 residues. The DNA for the CDR3 is TGTGCCAGCAGCTTCGGACAGGGCTACACCTTC. Protein product: CASSFGQGYTF.

The chain uses TRBV29-1 and TRBJ2-3, with 7 bases fitting TRBD2. CDR1 SQVTM and CDR2 ANQGSEA come from the germline V gene. The CDR3 contains 17 residues. V lost 0 bases and J lost 0; bases outside the gene matches: 9. In DNA, the CDR3 is TGCAGCGTTGAAGATTTGACGGGGGGAACTAGCACAGATACGCAGTATTTT. Translating gives CSVEDLTGGTSTDTQYF.

The chain couples TRBV11-2 to TRBJ2-7, with D possibly TRBD1 on 5 matching bases. The V end lost 5 bases, the J end lost 12 bases, and 20 bases lay between the germline ends. CDR3 size: 13 residues. Germline V lookup: CDR1 SGHAT, CDR2 FQNNGV. CDR3 coding DNA: TGTGCCAGCAGCCCTACAACAGCTTGGGGCTCGTACTTC. Translating gives CASSPTTAWGSYF.

V gene TRBV27 combines with J gene TRBJ2-5; a possible D gene is TRBD2 (5 bases). This CDR3 is 16 amino acids long. The V end lost 6 bases, the J end lost 1 base, and 18 bases lay between the germline ends. Germline-derived CDR1 and CDR2 are MNHEY and SMNVEV (reference sequence). The CDR3, as DNA: TGTGCCAGCAGACCAGTCGGGGTCGCACCCCAAGAGACCCAGTACTTC. It is translated as CASRPVGVAPQETQYF.

The V and J genes are TRBV10-3 and TRBJ2-3, with TRBD1 matching over 8 bases. CDR3 length: 14 residues. Germline CDR1 is ENHRY and CDR2 is SYGVKD. The J segment lost 6 bases and the V segment lost 6 bases, leaving 8 bases of the junction unmatched. CDR3 nucleotide sequence: TGTGCCATCAGGGGGACAGGAATGTGGGATACGCAGTATTTT. It codes for CAIRGTGMWDTQYF.

This chain connects TRBV15 to TRBJ1-5; unclear D gene. Between the trimmed V and J ends, which lost 0 bases and 6 bases, there was a span of 12 bases. Germline V gives CDR1 LNHNV, CDR2 YYDKDF (reference sequence). The CDR3 consists of 15 residues. The CDR3 sequence: CATSRDRGSGQPQHF. For the CDR3, the DNA is TGTGCCACCAGCAGAGATCGAGGGAGCGGTCAGCCCCAGCATTTT.

This rearrangement joins TRBV27 to TRBJ2-1; D is unclear. Germline V gene sequence: CDR1 MNHEY, CDR2 SMNVEV (reference sequence). Trimming removed 3 bases at V and 9 bases at J, with 12 bases between. CDR3 length: 13 amino acids. DNA of the CDR3: TGTGCCAGCAGTTTCTCTACTAAAATTGAGCAGTTCTTC. Protein: CASSFSTKIEQFF.

As DNA, the CDR3 is TGTGCCAGCAGCCTCTCCCCCGGGACAGGGTCTCCTGAAGCTTTCTTT. It encodes CASSLSPGTGSPEAFF. This sequence joins TRBV7-6 and TRBJ1-1, with 9 bases matching TRBD1. Germline V gene sequence: CDR1 SGHVS, CDR2 FNYEAQ. The V gene end was trimmed by 5 bases and the J gene end by 6 bases; junction bases not matched to a gene: 13. The CDR3 runs to 16 residues.

The chain combines TRBV4-3 with TRBJ1-1, with a possible D match to TRBD1 (6 bases). CDR1 is LGHNA and CDR2 is YSLEER in the germline V gene. The CDR3 is made up of 13 amino acids. V shed 0 bases and J shed 8 bases, with 10 bases lying between them. The CDR3 DNA sequence: TGCGCCAGCAGCCAAGAGAAAGACAGGGAAGCTTTCTTT. Translation: CASSQEKDREAFF.

CDR3 coding DNA: TGTGCCAGCAGCTCGCTGTGGACAGGGGGGACAGAGACCCAGTACTTC. Translation gives CASSSLWTGGTETQYF. V is TRBV5-5 and J is TRBJ2-5, with 10 bases fitting TRBD1. Germline V lookup: CDR1 SGHKS, CDR2 YYEKEE (reference sequence). The V segment lost 3 bases and the J segment 4 bases; nucleotides outside the gene matches: 9. This CDR3 has 16 amino acids. Variable domain in full (rest from reference TRBV5-5 and TRBJ2-5): DAGVTQSPTHLIKTRGQQVTLRCSPISGHKSVSWYQQVLGQGPQFIFQYYEKEERGRGNFPDRFSARQFPNYSSELNVNALLLGDSALYLCASSSLWTGGTETQYFGPGTRLLVL.

This clone was counted once. This chain links TRBV5-5 with TRBJ1-1; D ambiguous. CDR3 length equals 13 residues. V gave up 2 bases and J gave up 4 bases, with 9 bases separating them. Per the germline V gene, CDR1 is SGHKS and CDR2 is YYEKEE (reference sequence). The chain's CDR3 is CASSFGVLTEAFF. Written as DNA, the CDR3 is TGTGCCAGCAGCTTCGGGGTTCTCACTGAAGCTTTCTTT.

The CDR3 loop reads CASSASQGLYEKLFF. The CDR3 DNA reads TGTGCCAGCAGTGCCTCTCAGGGACTGTATGAAAAACTGTTTTTT. The chain joins TRBV6-5 to TRBJ1-4; perhaps TRBD1 as D (5 bases). The CDR3 has 15 amino acids. Trimming cost V 5 bases and J 6 bases, with 16 bases left between them. Germline assignment: CDR1 MNHEY and CDR2 SVGAGI.

The CDR3 loop is CASSPTGTSAYEQYF. For the CDR3, the DNA is TGTGCCAGCAGCCCGACCGGGACTAGCGCTTACGAGCAGTACTTC. The J gene is TRBJ2-7, the V gene TRBV7-2; TRBD2 matches at 10 bases. This CDR3 spans 15 amino acids. Per the germline V gene, CDR1 is SGHTA and CDR2 is FQGNSA. V lost 5 bases, J lost 4 bases, and 8 bases stayed unmatched.

This sequence joins TRBV6-1 and TRBJ2-7, with TRBD1 identical over 9 bases. The V and J ends lost 6 bases and 5 bases, in that order; junction bases with no gene match: 5. CDR1 and CDR2 (germline): MNHNS, SASEGT. The CDR3 length is 13 residues. CDR3 coding DNA: TGTGCCAGCAGGACAGGGGGAGGAGACGAGCAGTACTTC. It is translated as CASRTGGGDEQYF.

This clone came up once. The rearrangement links TRBV29-1 to TRBJ2-2, with 7 nucleotides matching TRBD1. Trimming took 3 bases from V and 2 from J; bases not matched to a gene: 6. Germline V gene lookup returns CDR1 SQVTM and CDR2 ANQGSEA. The CDR3 is 15 amino acids. The CDR3 reads CSVDSRGTNTGELFF. In DNA, the CDR3 is TGCAGCGTTGACTCCAGGGGGACCAACACCGGGGAGCTGTTTTTT.

The J gene is TRBJ2-5, the V gene TRBV7-2, with D possibly TRBD2 on 5 matching bases. There are 12 residues in the CDR3. V lost 5 bases, J lost 3 bases, and 7 bases lay in between. Per germline, CDR1 SGHTA and CDR2 FQGNSA. The DNA of the CDR3 is TGTGCCAGCAGCAGGACTGAAGAGACCCAGTACTTC. It translates to CASSRTEETQYF.

The chain links TRBV11-2 to TRBJ2-4; TRBD2 might be the D (5 bases). Germline lookup yields CDR1 SGHAT and CDR2 FQNNGV. Trimming cost V 1 base and J 0 bases, with 10 bases left between them. This CDR3 region has 16 residues. CDR3: CASSLGEGLAKNIQYF. Written as DNA, the CDR3 is TGTGCCAGCAGCTTAGGAGAGGGCCTAGCCAAAAACATTCAGTACTTC.

The rearrangement joins TRBV6-4 to TRBJ1-1; 7 bases are shared with TRBD1. This CDR3 is built from 14 residues. Germline V gene data show CDR1 as MRHNA and CDR2 as SNTAGT. J gave up 4 bases and V 4 bases, and 6 bases lay outside the gene matches. In DNA, the CDR3 is TGTGCCAGCAGTGGAACAGGGGAGTCCACTGAAGCTTTCTTT. This encodes CASSGTGESTEAFF.

The chain uses TRBV7-9 and TRBJ1-6, with D perhaps TRBD1 (5 bases). Germline V gene sequence: CDR1 SEHNR, CDR2 FQNEAQ (reference sequence). The CDR3 length is 15 residues. Trimming left V 6 bases short and J 5 bases short, with 14 bases between. The CDR3, as DNA: TGTGCCAGCAGGGGGGGAGAGGGGCATAATTCACCCCTCCACTTT. It codes for CASRGGEGHNSPLHF.

The CDR3 region has the DNA TGTGCCAGCAGCCTGGGGGCGGGGCCTAATAACTATGGCTACACCTTC. Translating gives CASSLGAGPNNYGYTF. This sequence joins TRBV5-4 and TRBJ1-2; D might be TRBD1 (6 bases). V was shortened by 4 bases and J by 1 base, with 17 bases between the two germline ends. The CDR3 length is 16 residues. Germline CDR1 reads SGHNT; CDR2 reads YYREEE (reference sequence). Full variable domain (rest looked up from reference TRBV5-4 and TRBJ1-2): ETGVTQSPTHLIKTRGQQVTLRCSSQSGHNTVSWYQQALGQGPQFIFQYYREEENGRGNFPPRFSGLQFPNYSSELNVNALELDDSALYLCASSLGAGPNNYGYTFGSGTRLTVV.

In the case of this clone: A junction end diverges from the germline sequence, so it may reflect a read error. The J gene is TRBJ2-7, the V gene TRBV6-5; 8 positions match TRBD1. The CDR3 length is 12 residues. Germline CDR1 is MNHEY and CDR2 is SVGAGI. Here the CDR3 DNA reads TGTGCCAGCAGTCGAGCAGGGACAGGTGCAATCTTC. Translation: CASSRAGTGAIF.